This T cell receptor beta chain was found in a study of T cells in Graves' hyperthyroidism and ophthalmopathy. Ten or more counts support this clonotype. Regions amplified from RNA transcripts were the TCR beta CDR3 regions. The HTBI primer set was used in a first-round RT-PCR of the TCR CDR3. TCRdb reprocessed the multiplex PCR reads with MiXCR, giving one entry per CDR3 protein. Altogether about 560,000 distinct CDR3 sequences are present, 12% to 15% being singletons, with the ten largest covering approximately 15%. Across 18 months, stable Graves' hyperthyroidism was marked by no progression to ophthalmopathy. Sequencing was done on a sample of blood. The clonotype comes from a woman in her thirties or forties with Graves' hyperthyroidism.

CDR3 sequence (DNA): TGTGCCAGCAGTTTAAGTGGGGGCGGCGCCACTGAAGCTTTCTTT. It translates to CASSLSGGGATEAFF. The rearrangement uses TRBV28 and TRBJ1-1, with D possibly matching TRBD1 (6 bases). This CDR3 spans 15 amino acids. Between the trimmed V and J ends, which lost 2 bases and 4 bases, there was a span of 14 bases. Germline V gene lookup returns CDR1 MDHEN and CDR2 SYDVKM.